One sample yielded the 29 T cell receptor beta chains listed below, sequenced in a study of blood T cell repertoires in COVID-19. The data were produced by immunoSEQ multiplex PCR, yet TCRdb's version contains in-frame clones alone and is incomplete. Of 100,000 to 150,000 clones in the sample, around nine tenths were seen once. Sequencing input: peripheral blood. All receptors derive from a man over 45 with acute or convalescent COVID-19.

This chain joins TRBV5-1 and TRBJ1-1; the D is unclear. Germline V CDR1 and CDR2: SGHRS, YFSETQ. The CDR3 extends over 15 amino acids. V lost 0 bases to trimming and J lost 1 base, with 10 bases between them. This chain's CDR3 is CASSLAAGSNTEAFF. DNA for the CDR3: TGCGCCAGCAGCTTGGCCGCAGGATCGAACACTGAAGCTTTCTTT.

The V gene is TRBV6-5, the J gene TRBJ1-2; D may be TRBD1 (5 bases). The CDR3 runs 16 residues. Germline assignment: CDR1 MNHEY and CDR2 SVGAGI. V lost 2 bases to trimming and J lost 4 bases, with 17 bases between them. The CDR3 sequence is CASSYRGTPGTYGYTF. CDR3 DNA: TGTGCCAGCAGTTACCGAGGGACTCCGGGTACCTATGGCTACACCTTC.

Concerning this clone: Other DNA sequences in this sample translate to the same CDR3. The chain uses TRBV24-1 and TRBJ1-1, with a weak D call TRBD1 (6 bases). The germline V and J ends were trimmed by 7 bases and 2 bases, with 7 bases remaining between them. The CDR3 is 12 residues long. CDR1 and CDR2 from the germline V gene are KGHDR and SFDVKD. CDR3 in amino acids: CATRGQNTEAFF. CDR3 nucleotide sequence: TGTGCCACCAGGGGACAAAACACTGAAGCTTTCTTT.

This chain connects TRBV5-1 to TRBJ1-2; TRBD1 matches at 11 bases. The CDR3 covers 17 residues. The V gene's germline CDR1 is SGHRS and CDR2 YFSETQ. V gave up 0 bases and J gave up 4 bases; unmatched junction bases: 8. Written as DNA, the CDR3 is TGCGCCAGCAGCTTGGAAGGACAGGGGGCCGAGAGCTATGGCTACACCTTC. Protein product: CASSLEGQGAESYGYTF.

V and J are TRBV27 and TRBJ2-1; 10 bases agree with TRBD2. V lost 5 bases, J lost 9 bases, and 7 bases stayed unmatched. This CDR3 contains 14 residues. CDR1 MNHEY and CDR2 SMNVEV come from the germline V gene (reference sequence). The CDR3 region is CASSREAGGSEQFF. The CDR3, as DNA: TGTGCCAGCAGTCGAGAAGCGGGAGGGAGTGAGCAGTTCTTC.

The chain recombines TRBV24-1 with TRBJ2-5, with D possibly TRBD2 on 6 matching bases. V gave up 2 bases and J gave up 10 bases, with 13 bases separating them. The germline gives CDR1 KGHDR, CDR2 SFDVKD. The CDR3 runs to 13 residues. CDR3 amino acids: CATSDSAWGDQYF. As DNA, the CDR3 is TGTGCCACCAGTGATTCTGCGTGGGGGGACCAGTACTTC.

The chain recombines TRBV29-1 with TRBJ1-5; D possibly corresponds to TRBD1 (5 bases). Germline CDR1 SQVTM, CDR2 ANQGSEA. The CDR3 has 12 amino acids. The ends were cut back, 4 bases at V and 6 bases at J, with 10 bases in the middle. CDR3 sequence (DNA): TGCAGCGTTGGGGGGGGGATTCAGCCCCAGCATTTT. This codes for CSVGGGIQPQHF.

The J gene is TRBJ2-4, the V gene TRBV5-1; no firm D call. V lost 1 base to trimming and J lost 7 bases, with 9 bases between them. The germline gives CDR1 SGHRS, CDR2 YFSETQ. The length of the CDR3 is 13 residues. The CDR3 nucleotides read TGCGCCAGCAGCTTGTCGGCCGGGAACATTCAGTACTTC. Residues: CASSLSAGNIQYF.

The rearrangement joins TRBV6-6 to TRBJ1-4; TRBD1 agrees at 7 bases. CDR1 and CDR2 from the germline V gene are MNHNY and SVGAGI (reference sequence). CDR3 length: 14 residues. V lost 7 bases to trimming and J lost 7 bases; unmatched junction nucleotides: 9. In DNA form, the CDR3 reads TGTGCCAGCACCATAACAGGGGTATCTGAAAAACTGTTTTTT. Amino acids: CASTITGVSEKLFF.

V is TRBV4-1 and J is TRBJ2-6, with 10 bases matching TRBD1. CDR3 size: 19 residues. After removal of 4 bases from V and 2 bases from J, the junction contained 11 bases not matched to a gene. The V gene's germline CDR1 is MGHRA and CDR2 YSYEKL. The CDR3 loop reads CASSPWHGTGDPGANVLTF. In DNA form, the CDR3 reads TGCGCCAGCAGCCCCTGGCATGGGACAGGGGACCCTGGGGCCAACGTCCTGACTTTC.

V gene TRBV7-9 combines with J gene TRBJ2-3; 7 bases fit TRBD2. CDR3 length equals 14 residues. Germline CDR1 and CDR2: SEHNR and FQNEAQ (reference sequence). Germline trimming cut 8 bases from V and 0 bases from J; bases unmatched to any gene: 5. In DNA, the CDR3 is TGTGCCAGCCGGGAGGCCCTTAGCACAGATACGCAGTATTTT. As protein: CASREALSTDTQYF.

V usage is TRBV5-8 and J usage is TRBJ2-1, with TRBD1 identical over 9 bases. The junction had 5 bases not matched to a gene; V was cut back by 4 bases and J by 3 bases. The CDR3 covers 15 residues. CDR1 is SGHTS and CDR2 is YDEGEE in the germline V gene. This CDR3 is CASSRTGQGYNEQFF. CDR3 in DNA: TGTGCCAGCAGCCGTACGGGACAGGGCTACAATGAGCAGTTCTTC. Drawing the rest from reference TRBV5-8 and TRBJ2-1, the complete variable domain is EAGVTQSPTHLIKTRGQQATLRCSPISGHTSVYWYQQALGLGLQFLLWYDEGEERNRGNFPPRFSGRQFPNYSSELNVNALELEDSALYLCASSRTGQGYNEQFFGPGTRLTVL.

The chain combines TRBV7-9 with TRBJ2-2; 11 bases fit TRBD2. The germline CDR1 and CDR2 sequences are SEHNR and FQNEAQ (reference sequence). J lost 4 bases, V lost 2 bases, and 6 bases had no gene match. The CDR3 is 17 amino acids. CDR3 nucleotide sequence: TGTGCCAGCAGCTTACTAGGTGGACTAGCGGGCACCGGGGAGCTGTTTTTT. Its translation is CASSLLGGLAGTGELFF. The variable domain in full, completed from reference TRBV7-9 and TRBJ2-2, reads DTGVSQNPRHKITKRGQNVTFRCDPISEHNRLYWYRQTLGQGPEFLTYFQNEAQLEKSRLLSDRFSAERPKGSFSTLEIQRTEQGDSAMYLCASSLLGGLAGTGELFFGEGSRLTVL.

The V gene is TRBV3-1 (or the pseudogene TRBV3-2), the J gene TRBJ1-4; D perhaps matches TRBD1 (5 bases). Between the trimmed V and J ends, which lost 3 bases and 3 bases, there was a span of 8 bases. The CDR3 has 14 amino acids. The germline V gene has CDR1 LGHDT and CDR2 YNNKEL (reference sequence). The CDR3 DNA is TGTGCCAGCAGCCACCTAGGGGCTAATGAAAAACTGTTTTTT. Protein product: CASSHLGANEKLFF.

The rearrangement links TRBV11-3 to TRBJ1-4; 7 nucleotides line up with TRBD1. J gave up 3 bases and V 5 bases, and 3 bases lay outside the gene matches. Germline CDR1 and CDR2: SGHNT and YENEEA. The CDR3 covers 14 residues. The CDR3 is CASSAGGSNEKLFF. As DNA, the CDR3 is TGTGCCAGCAGCGCAGGGGGTTCTAATGAAAAACTGTTTTTT.

This chain joins TRBV9 and TRBJ2-3; 7 bases line up with TRBD2. J gave up 5 bases and V 1 base, and 10 bases lay outside the gene matches. The germline V gene encodes CDR1 SGDLS and CDR2 YYNGEE. This CDR3 spans 16 amino acids. CDR3 residues: CASSVTATPGGDTQYF. CDR3 in DNA: TGTGCCAGCAGCGTAACGGCGACCCCGGGGGGAGATACGCAGTATTTT.

The CDR3 spells CASSPSGGFMNTEAFF. CDR3 in DNA: TGTGCCAGCTCACCATCAGGGGGATTCATGAACACTGAAGCTTTCTTT. The chain links TRBV18 to TRBJ1-1, with 7 bases that match TRBD1. CDR3 size: 16 residues. Germline V gene sequence: CDR1 KGHSH, CDR2 LQKENI. J gave up 0 bases and V 2 bases, and 6 bases lay outside the gene matches. Together with reference TRBV18 and TRBJ1-1, the CDR3 gives the full variable domain: NAGVMQNPRHLVRRRGQEARLRCSPMKGHSHVYWYRQLPEEGLKFMVYLQKENIIDESGMPKERFSAEFPKEGPSILRIQQVVRGDSAAYFCASSPSGGFMNTEAFFGQGTRLTVV.

This chain connects TRBV29-1 to TRBJ2-3; 7 bases align to TRBD2. CDR3 size: 15 residues. Per germline, CDR1 SQVTM and CDR2 ANQGSEA. Unmatched junction bases numbered 4, after V lost 1 base and J lost 0 bases. CDR3 loop: CSVEGGSGSTDTQYF. The DNA for the CDR3 is TGCAGCGTTGAAGGAGGTAGCGGGAGCACAGATACGCAGTATTTT.

As DNA, the CDR3 is TGTGCCAGTAGTATTAAAGTCTACTCTGGAAACACCATATATTTT. Its protein is CASSIKVYSGNTIYF. The chain joins TRBV19 to TRBJ1-3, with D hard to call. The germline gives CDR1 LNHDA, CDR2 SQIVND (reference sequence). This CDR3 comprises 15 residues. The ends were cut back, 3 bases at V and 0 bases at J, with 9 bases in the middle.

The chain combines TRBV5-1 with TRBJ2-7; possibly TRBD1 for D (6 bases). In germline, CDR1 is SGHRS, CDR2 YFSETQ. The CDR3 is 17 amino acids. The V and J ends lost 1 base and 6 bases respectively, with 23 bases between them. CDR3 loop: CASSLNRELRRPGEQYF. In DNA, the CDR3 is TGCGCCAGCAGCTTGAACAGGGAATTGAGGAGGCCAGGCGAGCAGTACTTC.

The chain joins TRBV27 to TRBJ1-1; 7 nucleotides agree with TRBD1. The junction had 5 bases not matched to a gene; V was cut back by 5 bases and J by 5 bases. Germline V gives CDR1 MNHEY, CDR2 SMNVEV (reference sequence). CDR3 length: 13 residues. The CDR3 sequence is CASSATGWTEAFF. The CDR3 nucleotides are TGTGCCAGCAGTGCGACAGGGTGGACTGAAGCTTTCTTT.

CDR3 sequence reads: CASSSGQGPGGYTF. The DNA of the CDR3 is TGTGCCAGCTCCTCGGGACAGGGGCCGGGGGGCTACACCTTC. The rearrangement joins TRBV6-5 to TRBJ1-2; 10 bases match TRBD1. Per germline, CDR1 MNHEY and CDR2 SVGAGI. The CDR3 has 14 residues. Losses at the gene ends were 8 bases for V and 8 bases for J; bases not matched to a gene: 11.

The chain employs TRBV5-1 and TRBJ1-1; 8 positions match TRBD1. From germline, CDR1 is SGHRS and CDR2 YFSETQ. The CDR3 runs to 14 residues. The trim removed 4 bases at V and 0 bases at J, leaving 2 bases unmatched. CDR3 protein: CASSRTGLNTEAFF. CDR3 nucleotide sequence: TGCGCCAGCAGCAGGACAGGGTTGAACACTGAAGCTTTCTTT.

CDR3 amino acids: CASSYSDGADTQYF. The CDR3 DNA follows: TGTGCCAGCAGTTACTCGGACGGGGCAGATACGCAGTATTTT. The gene calls are TRBV6-5 and TRBJ2-3; D possibly corresponds to TRBD2 (5 bases). Trimming took 0 bases from V and 4 from J, leaving 8 bases between them. The CDR3 runs to 14 residues. In germline, CDR1 is MNHEY, CDR2 SVGAGI.

This chain uses TRBV5-1 with TRBJ2-2, with 9 nucleotides matching TRBD1. Germline V gives CDR1 SGHRS, CDR2 YFSETQ. The junction had 7 bases not matched to a gene; V was cut back by 5 bases and J by 5 bases. The CDR3 loop spans 15 amino acids. The CDR3 sequence: CASSTSGQGTGELFF. The CDR3 nucleotides are TGCGCCAGCAGTACATCGGGACAGGGTACCGGGGAGCTGTTTTTT.

The chain combines TRBV6-5 with TRBJ1-5; possible D gene TRBD1, 5 bases. The CDR3 contains 15 residues. Trimming took 10 bases from V and 0 from J, leaving 16 bases between them. The V gene's germline CDR1 is MNHEY and CDR2 SVGAGI. CDR3 amino acids: CATSRASDSNQPQHF. In DNA, the CDR3 is TGTGCCACCAGCAGGGCCTCTGATAGCAATCAGCCCCAGCATTTT.

This chain links TRBV19 with TRBJ2-2, with a weak D call TRBD1 (5 bases). This CDR3 region has 14 residues. Germline values: CDR1 LNHDA, CDR2 SQIVND (reference sequence). V lost 3 bases and J 3 bases, leaving 8 bases between the germline ends. Here the CDR3 reads CASSIQGDTGELFF. CDR3 DNA: TGTGCCAGTAGTATTCAGGGTGACACCGGGGAGCTGTTTTTT.

V is TRBV15 and J is TRBJ1-5, with 8 bases fitting TRBD1. Trimming cost V 3 bases and J 2 bases; bases outside gene matches: 0. CDR1 and CDR2 (germline): LNHNV, YYDKDF (reference sequence). This CDR3 region has 14 residues. The CDR3 is CATSRTGGNQPQHF. As DNA, the CDR3 is TGTGCCACCAGCAGGACAGGGGGCAATCAGCCCCAGCATTTT.

In its sample, this clone was seen once. The chain employs TRBV7-6 and TRBJ2-7, with TRBD1 matching over 11 bases. V lost 2 bases to trimming and J lost 5 bases; unmatched junction nucleotides: 8. The CDR3 length is 16 residues. Germline lookup yields CDR1 SGHVS and CDR2 FNYEAQ. CDR3 DNA: TGTGCCAGCAGCTTATTTCGGGACAGGGGGTTCGACGAGCAGTACTTC. It codes for CASSLFRDRGFDEQYF.